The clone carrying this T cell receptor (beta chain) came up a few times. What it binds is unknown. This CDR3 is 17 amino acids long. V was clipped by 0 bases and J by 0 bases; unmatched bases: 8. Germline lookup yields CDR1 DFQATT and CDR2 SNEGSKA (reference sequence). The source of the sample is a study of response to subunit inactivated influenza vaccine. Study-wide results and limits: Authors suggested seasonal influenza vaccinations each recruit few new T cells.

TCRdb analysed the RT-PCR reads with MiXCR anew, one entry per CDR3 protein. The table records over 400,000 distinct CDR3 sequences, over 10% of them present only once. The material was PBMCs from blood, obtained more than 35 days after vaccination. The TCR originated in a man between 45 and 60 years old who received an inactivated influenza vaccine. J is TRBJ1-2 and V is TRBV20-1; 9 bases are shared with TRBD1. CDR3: CSARDLGQGESNYGYTF. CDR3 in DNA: TGCAGTGCTAGAGATTTGGGACAGGGAGAATCTAACTATGGCTACACCTTC.